Below are 5 T cell receptor beta chains sequenced from a single sample in a study of T-cell memory formation after mild COVID-19. TCRdb called the 5' RACE reads again in MiXCR, with one record for every CDR3 protein. The table has about 170,000 distinct CDR3 sequences, 10% to 15% seen once. Sequencing input: PBMCs or a T cell subset sorted from them (not recorded which). All receptors derive from a man aged 18 to 30 who had mild COVID-19 (a few samples of this study predate the infection). Cell type and time point are not known.

The V call is TRBV7-3, the J call TRBJ1-1; D call uncertain. CDR3 length equals 14 residues. The germline CDR1 and CDR2 sequences are SGHTA and FQGTGA. Trimming removed 5 bases at V and 1 base at J, with 11 bases between. CDR3 amino acids: CASSPQSTNTEAFF. CDR3 DNA sequence: TGTGCCAGCAGCCCGCAATCTACGAACACTGAAGCTTTCTTT.

The J gene is TRBJ2-5, the V gene TRBV4-1; tentatively, D is TRBD1 or TRBD2 (6 bases each). Germline CDR1 MGHRA, CDR2 YSYEKL. The CDR3 is 14 amino acids. With 0 bases removed from V and 5 bases from J, the gap between germline ends came to 10 bases. CDR3 amino acids: CASSQEGGRETQYF. The CDR3 region has the DNA TGCGCCAGCAGCCAAGAGGGGGGCCGGGAGACCCAGTACTTC.

This clonotype was seen a few times. This chain joins TRBV20-1 and TRBJ2-5; D may match TRBD1 or TRBD2 (5 bases each). V lost 0 bases and J 5 bases, leaving 16 bases between the germline ends. The CDR3 length is 15 residues. CDR1 DFQATT and CDR2 SNEGSKA come from the germline V gene (reference sequence). CDR3 nucleotides: TGCAGTGCTAGAGATCCCAAGGGACCCGGGGAGACCCAGTACTTC. Its protein is CSARDPKGPGETQYF.

V and J are TRBV20-1 and TRBJ1-5; D is ambiguous. CDR1 and CDR2 from the germline V gene are DFQATT and SNEGSKA (reference sequence). The CDR3 contains 13 residues. CDR3 DNA sequence: TGCAGCGGATTACAGAATAGCAATCAGCCCCAGCATTTT. It is translated as CSGLQNSNQPQHF.

The chain couples TRBV12-3 or TRBV12-4 to TRBJ1-6; 11 nucleotides line up with TRBD1. V lost 4 bases to trimming and J lost 9 bases; unmatched junction nucleotides: 5. CDR3 length: 15 residues. DNA for the CDR3: TGTGCCAGCAGTTCGGGACAGGGGGGCGTTTCACCCCTCCACTTT. Translated: CASSSGQGGVSPLHF.